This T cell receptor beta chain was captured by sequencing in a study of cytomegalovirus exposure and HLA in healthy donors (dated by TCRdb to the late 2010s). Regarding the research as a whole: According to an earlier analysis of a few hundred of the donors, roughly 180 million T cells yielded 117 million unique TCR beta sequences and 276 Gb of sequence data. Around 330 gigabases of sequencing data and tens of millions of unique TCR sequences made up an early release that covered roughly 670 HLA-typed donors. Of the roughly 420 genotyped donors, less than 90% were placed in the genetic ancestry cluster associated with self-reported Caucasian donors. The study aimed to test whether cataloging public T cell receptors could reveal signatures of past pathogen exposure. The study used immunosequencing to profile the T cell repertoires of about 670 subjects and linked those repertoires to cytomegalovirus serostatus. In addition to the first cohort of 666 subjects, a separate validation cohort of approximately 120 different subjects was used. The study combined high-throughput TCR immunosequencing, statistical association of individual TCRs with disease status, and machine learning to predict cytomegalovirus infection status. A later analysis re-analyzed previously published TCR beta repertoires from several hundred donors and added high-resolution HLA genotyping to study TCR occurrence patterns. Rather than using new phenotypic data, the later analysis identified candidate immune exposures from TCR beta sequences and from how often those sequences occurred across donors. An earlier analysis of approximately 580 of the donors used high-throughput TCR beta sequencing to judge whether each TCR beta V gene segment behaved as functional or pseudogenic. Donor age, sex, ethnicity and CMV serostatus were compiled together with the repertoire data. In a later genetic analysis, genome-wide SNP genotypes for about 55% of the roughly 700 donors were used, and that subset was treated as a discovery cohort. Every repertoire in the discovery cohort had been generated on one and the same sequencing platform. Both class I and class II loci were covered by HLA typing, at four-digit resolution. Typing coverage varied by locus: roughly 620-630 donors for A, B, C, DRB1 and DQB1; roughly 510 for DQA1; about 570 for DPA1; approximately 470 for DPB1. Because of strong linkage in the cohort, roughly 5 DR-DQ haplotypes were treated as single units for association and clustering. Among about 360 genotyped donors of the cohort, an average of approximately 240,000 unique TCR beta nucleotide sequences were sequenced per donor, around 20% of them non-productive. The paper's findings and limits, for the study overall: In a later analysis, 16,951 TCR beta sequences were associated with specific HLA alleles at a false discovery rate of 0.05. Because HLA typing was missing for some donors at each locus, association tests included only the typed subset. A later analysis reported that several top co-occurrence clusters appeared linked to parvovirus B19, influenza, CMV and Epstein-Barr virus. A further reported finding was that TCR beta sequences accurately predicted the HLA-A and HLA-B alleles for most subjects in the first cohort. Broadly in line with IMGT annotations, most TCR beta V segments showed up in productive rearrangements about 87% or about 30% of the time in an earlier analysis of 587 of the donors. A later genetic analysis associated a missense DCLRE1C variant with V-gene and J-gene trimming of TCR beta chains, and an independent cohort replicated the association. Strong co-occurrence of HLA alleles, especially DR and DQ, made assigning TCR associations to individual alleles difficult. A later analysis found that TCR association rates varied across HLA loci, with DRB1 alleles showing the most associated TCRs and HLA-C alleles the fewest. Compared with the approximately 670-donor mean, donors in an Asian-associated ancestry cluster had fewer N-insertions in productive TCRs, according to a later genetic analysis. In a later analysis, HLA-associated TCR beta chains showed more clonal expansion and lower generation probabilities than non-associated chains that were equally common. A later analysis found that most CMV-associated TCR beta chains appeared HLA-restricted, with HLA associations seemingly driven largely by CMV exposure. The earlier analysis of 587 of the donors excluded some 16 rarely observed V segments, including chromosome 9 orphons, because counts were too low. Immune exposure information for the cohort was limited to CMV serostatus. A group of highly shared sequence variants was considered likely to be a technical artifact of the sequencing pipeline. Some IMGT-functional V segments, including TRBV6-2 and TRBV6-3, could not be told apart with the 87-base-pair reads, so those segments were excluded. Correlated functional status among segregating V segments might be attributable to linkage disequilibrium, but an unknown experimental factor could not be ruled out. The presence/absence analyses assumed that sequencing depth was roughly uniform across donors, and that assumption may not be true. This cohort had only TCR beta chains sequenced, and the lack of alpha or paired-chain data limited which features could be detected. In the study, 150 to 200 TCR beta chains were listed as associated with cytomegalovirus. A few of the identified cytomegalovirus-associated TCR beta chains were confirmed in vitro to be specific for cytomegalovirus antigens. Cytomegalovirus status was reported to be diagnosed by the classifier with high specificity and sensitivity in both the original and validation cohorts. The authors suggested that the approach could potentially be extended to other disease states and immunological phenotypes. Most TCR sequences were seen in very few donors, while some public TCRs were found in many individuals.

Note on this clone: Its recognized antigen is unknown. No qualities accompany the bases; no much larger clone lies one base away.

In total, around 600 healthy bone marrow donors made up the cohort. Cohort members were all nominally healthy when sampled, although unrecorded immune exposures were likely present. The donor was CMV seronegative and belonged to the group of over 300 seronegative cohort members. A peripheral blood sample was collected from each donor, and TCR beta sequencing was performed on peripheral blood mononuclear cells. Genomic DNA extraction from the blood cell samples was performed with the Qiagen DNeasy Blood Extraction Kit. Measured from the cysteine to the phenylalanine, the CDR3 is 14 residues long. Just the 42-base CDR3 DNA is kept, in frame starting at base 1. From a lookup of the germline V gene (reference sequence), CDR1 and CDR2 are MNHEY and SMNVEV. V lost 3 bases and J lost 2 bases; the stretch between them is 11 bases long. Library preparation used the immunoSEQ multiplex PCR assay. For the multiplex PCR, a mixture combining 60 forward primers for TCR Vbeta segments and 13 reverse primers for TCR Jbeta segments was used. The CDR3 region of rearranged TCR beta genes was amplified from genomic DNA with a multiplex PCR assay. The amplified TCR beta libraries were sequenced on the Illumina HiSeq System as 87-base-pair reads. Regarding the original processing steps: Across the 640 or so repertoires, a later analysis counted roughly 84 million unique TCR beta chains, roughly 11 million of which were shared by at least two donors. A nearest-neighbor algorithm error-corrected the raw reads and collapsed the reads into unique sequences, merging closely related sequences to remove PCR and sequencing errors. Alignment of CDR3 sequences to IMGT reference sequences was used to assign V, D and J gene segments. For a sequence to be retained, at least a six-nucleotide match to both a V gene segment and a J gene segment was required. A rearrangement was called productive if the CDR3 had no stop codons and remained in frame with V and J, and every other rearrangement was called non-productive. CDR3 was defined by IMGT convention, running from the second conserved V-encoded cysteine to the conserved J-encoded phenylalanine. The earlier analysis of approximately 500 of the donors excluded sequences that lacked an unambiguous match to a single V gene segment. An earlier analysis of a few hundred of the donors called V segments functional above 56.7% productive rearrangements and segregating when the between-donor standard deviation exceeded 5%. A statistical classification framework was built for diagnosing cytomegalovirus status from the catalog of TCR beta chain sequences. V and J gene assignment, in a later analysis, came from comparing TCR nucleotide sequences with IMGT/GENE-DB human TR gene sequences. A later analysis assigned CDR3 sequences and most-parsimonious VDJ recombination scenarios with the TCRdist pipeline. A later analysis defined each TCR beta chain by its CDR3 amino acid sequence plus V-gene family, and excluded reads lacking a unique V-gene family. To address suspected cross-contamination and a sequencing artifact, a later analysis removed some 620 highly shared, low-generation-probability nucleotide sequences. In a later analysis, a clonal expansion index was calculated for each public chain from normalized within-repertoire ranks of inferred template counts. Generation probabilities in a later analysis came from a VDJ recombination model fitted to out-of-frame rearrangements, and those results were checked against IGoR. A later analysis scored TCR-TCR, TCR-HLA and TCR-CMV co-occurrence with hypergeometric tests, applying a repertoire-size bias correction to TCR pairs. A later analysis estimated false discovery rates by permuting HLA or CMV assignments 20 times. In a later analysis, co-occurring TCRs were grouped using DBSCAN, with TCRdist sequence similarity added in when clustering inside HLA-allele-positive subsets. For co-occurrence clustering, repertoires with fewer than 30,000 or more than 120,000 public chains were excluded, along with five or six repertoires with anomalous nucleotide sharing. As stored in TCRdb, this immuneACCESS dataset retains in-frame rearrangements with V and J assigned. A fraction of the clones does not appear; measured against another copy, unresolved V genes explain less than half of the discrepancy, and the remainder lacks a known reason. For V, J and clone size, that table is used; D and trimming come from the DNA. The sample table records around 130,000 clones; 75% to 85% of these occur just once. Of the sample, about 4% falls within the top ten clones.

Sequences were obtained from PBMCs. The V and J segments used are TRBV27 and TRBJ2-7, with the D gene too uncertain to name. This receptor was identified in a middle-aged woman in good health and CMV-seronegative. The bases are TGTGCCAGCAGTTTCAGGCAGGCGACCTACGAGCAGTACTTC. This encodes CASSFRQATYEQYF.